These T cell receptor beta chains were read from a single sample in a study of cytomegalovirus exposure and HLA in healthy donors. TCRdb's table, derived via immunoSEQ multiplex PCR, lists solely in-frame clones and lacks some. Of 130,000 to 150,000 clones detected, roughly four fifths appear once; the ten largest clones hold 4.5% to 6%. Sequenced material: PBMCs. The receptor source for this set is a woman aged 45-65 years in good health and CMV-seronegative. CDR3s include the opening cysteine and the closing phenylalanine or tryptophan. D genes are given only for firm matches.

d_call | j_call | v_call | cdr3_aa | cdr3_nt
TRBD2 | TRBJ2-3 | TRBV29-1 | CTGRGGDTQYF | TGCACCGGCCGGGGGGGAGATACGCAGTATTTT
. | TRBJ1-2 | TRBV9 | CASSVAGMNYGYTF | TGTGCCAGCAGCGTAGCGGGGATGAACTATGGCTACACCTTC
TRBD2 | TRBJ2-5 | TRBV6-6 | CASRIAGGRETQYF | TGTGCCAGCAGAATAGCGGGGGGGCGGGAGACCCAGTACTTC
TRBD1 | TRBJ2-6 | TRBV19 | CASTDRGRGANVLTF | TGTGCCAGTACGGACAGGGGGCGTGGGGCCAACGTCCTGACTTTC
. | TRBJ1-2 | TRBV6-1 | CASSDQRTAYGYTF | TGTGCCAGCAGTGACCAGCGGACAGCATATGGCTACACCTTC
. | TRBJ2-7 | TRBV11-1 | CASGTLSYEQYF | TGTGCCAGCGGGACTCTCTCCTACGAGCAGTACTTC
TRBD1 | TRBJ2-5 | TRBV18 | CASSPRGQQQETQYF | TGTGCCAGCTCACCGAGGGGACAGCAACAAGAGACCCAGTACTTC
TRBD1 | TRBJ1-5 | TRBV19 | CASSRQGEDSNQPQHF | TGTGCCAGTAGCAGACAGGGCGAGGATAGCAATCAGCCCCAGCATTTT
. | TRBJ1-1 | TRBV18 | CASSPSGNTEAFF | TGTGCCAGCTCACCATCCGGGAACACTGAAGCTTTCTTT
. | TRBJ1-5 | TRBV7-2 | CASRGGAGNQPQHF | TGTGCCAGCAGAGGGGGGGCTGGCAATCAGCCCCAGCATTTT
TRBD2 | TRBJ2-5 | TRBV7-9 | CSSSPISGGPLRTQYF | TGTTCCAGCAGCCCTATTAGCGGGGGGCCGCTACGAACCCAGTACTTC
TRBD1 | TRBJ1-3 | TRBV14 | CASSQGTVNTIYF | TGTGCCAGCAGCCAGGGGACAGTTAACACCATATATTTT
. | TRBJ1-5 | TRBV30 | CAWSVIQGGQPQHF | TGTGCCTGGAGTGTTATTCAGGGTGGACAGCCCCAGCATTTT
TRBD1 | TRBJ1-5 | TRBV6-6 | CASSWVQGVSNQPQHF | TGTGCCAGCAGTTGGGTTCAGGGGGTTAGCAATCAGCCCCAGCATTTT
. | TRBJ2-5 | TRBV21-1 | CATRGGVETQYF | TGTGCCACCAGAGGGGGGGTTGAGACCCAGTACTTC
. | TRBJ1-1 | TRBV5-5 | CASSRTLGGVGNTEAFF | TGTGCCAGCAGCCGGACCCTTGGAGGGGTGGGGAACACTGAAGCTTTCTTT
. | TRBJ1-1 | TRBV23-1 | CASSRPPGGDTEAFF | TGCGCCAGCAGTCGCCCCCCCGGAGGGGACACTGAAGCTTTCTTT
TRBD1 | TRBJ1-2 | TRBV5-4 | CASSGAGTGGGYTF | TGTGCCAGCAGCGGTGCCGGGACAGGGGGCGGCTACACCTTC
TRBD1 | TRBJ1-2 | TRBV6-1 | CASSGQGANMGYTF | TGTGCCAGCAGTGGACAGGGGGCTAATATGGGCTACACCTTC
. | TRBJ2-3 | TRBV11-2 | CASSLQYSADTQYF | TGTGCCAGCAGCTTACAGTATTCAGCAGATACGCAGTATTTT
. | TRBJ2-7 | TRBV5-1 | CASSFRGSPYEQYF | TGCGCCAGCAGCTTTAGGGGCAGTCCCTACGAGCAGTACTTC
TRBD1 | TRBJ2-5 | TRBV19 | CASSIGGTGIGTQYF | TGTGCCAGTAGTATAGGCGGGACAGGGATAGGGACCCAGTACTTC
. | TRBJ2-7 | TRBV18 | CASSPPVLTDEQYF | TGTGCCAGCTCACCACCGGTTCTGACAGACGAGCAGTACTTC
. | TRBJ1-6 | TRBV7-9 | CASSLGWEPLPLHF | TGTGCCAGCAGCTTAGGTTGGGAGCCCTTACCCCTCCACTTT
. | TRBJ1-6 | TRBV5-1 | CASSTRAGDSPLHF | TGCGCCAGCAGCACTAGGGCCGGCGATTCACCCCTCCACTTT